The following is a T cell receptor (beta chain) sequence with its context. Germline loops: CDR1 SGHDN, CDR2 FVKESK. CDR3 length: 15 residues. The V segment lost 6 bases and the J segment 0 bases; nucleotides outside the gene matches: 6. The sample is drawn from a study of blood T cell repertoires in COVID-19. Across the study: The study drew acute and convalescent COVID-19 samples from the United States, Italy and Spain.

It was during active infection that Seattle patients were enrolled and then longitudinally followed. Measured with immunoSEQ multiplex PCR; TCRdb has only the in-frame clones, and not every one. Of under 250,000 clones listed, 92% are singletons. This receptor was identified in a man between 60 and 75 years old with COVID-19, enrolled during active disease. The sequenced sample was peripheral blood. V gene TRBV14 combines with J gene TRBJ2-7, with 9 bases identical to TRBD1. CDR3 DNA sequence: TGTGCCAGCAGTCTTCCGGGACAGGGCTCCTACGAGCAGTACTTC. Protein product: CASSLPGQGSYEQYF.